Listed here is a single T cell receptor beta chain. A junction boundary mismatches the germline segment, possibly from a read error. The entry originates in a study of T cells in Graves' hyperthyroidism and ophthalmopathy. TCR beta CDR3 regions were amplified from RNA. First-round RT-PCR with HTBI primers amplified the TCR CDR3 region. From the multiplex PCR reads, TCRdb called clonotypes with MiXCR, one entry per CDR3 protein. The sample shows under 650,000 distinct CDR3 sequences, around 16% of them seen only once. Germline values: CDR1 SGHDT, CDR2 YYEEEE. CDR3 size: 14 residues. Sequenced: blood. The gene calls are TRBV5-6 and TRBJ2-7, with a tentative D call TRBD1 (7 bases). The source of this sequence is a woman under 40 with Graves' hyperthyroidism. The CDR3 is CASSLVRQGGEQCF. The CDR3 nucleotides are TGTGCCAGCAGCTTGGTCAGACAGGGAGGCGAGCAGTGCTTC.